The present entry profiles one TCR beta chain with its context. This sample stems from a study of blood T cell repertoires in COVID-19. Study-wide context: Nucleic acid was either cDNA or gDNA, and it came from T cells, B-cell-depleted T cells, or PBMCs.

Profiling relied on immunoSEQ multiplex PCR, and the TCRdb table lists in-frame clones only, not all of them. The sample lists approximately 200,000 clones; about 81% were seen once. V was pared by 1 base and J by 5 bases, with 7 bases of the junction left unmatched. Germline values: CDR1 SGHNT, CDR2 YENEEA. The CDR3 totals 16 residues. Sequencing used PBMCs or T cells enriched from blood (not recorded which). The receptor's source is a man aged 40-50 years who had recovered from COVID-19. The rearrangement links TRBV11-3 to TRBJ2-2, with TRBD1 matching over 7 bases. The CDR3 bases are TGTGCCAGCAGCTTAGTGCAGGGGGTCGGAACCGGGGAGCTGTTTTTT. This gives the protein CASSLVQGVGTGELFF.